The clone carrying this TCR beta chain was observed once. V dropped 6 bases and J dropped 0; count of bases not matched to a gene: 11. This CDR3 is built from 17 residues. Per germline, CDR1 SGHTA and CDR2 FQGNSA. The data were taken from a study of T cell responses to AZD1222 COVID-19 vaccine. Sequencing was performed with immunoSEQ multiplex PCR; in TCRdb, only in-frame clones are kept and a portion is missing. Of roughly 160,000 clones in the sample, approximately 93% are singletons; the top ten hold over 0.7%. The chain has TRBV7-2 and TRBJ1-3; 7 nucleotides agree with TRBD1. This specimen consisted of peripheral blood, obtained on day 0 of AZD1222 vaccination. This TCR derives from an adult in good health. CDR3 loop: CASRNTQGGISGNTIYF. The CDR3 DNA follows: TGTGCCAGCAGAAATACTCAGGGGGGGATCTCTGGAAACACCATATATTTT.